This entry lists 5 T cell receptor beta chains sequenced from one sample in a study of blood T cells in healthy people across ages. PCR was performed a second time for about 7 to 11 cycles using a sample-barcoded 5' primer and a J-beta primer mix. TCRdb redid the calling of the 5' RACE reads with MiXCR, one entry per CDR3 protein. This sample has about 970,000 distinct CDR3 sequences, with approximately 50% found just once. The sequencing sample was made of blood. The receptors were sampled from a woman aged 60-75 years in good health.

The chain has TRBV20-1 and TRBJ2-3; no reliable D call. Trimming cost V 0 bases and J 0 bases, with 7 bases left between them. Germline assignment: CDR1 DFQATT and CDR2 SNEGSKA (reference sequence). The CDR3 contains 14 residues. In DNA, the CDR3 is TGCAGTGCTAGAGACCCAGGTAGCACAGATACGCAGTATTTT. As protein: CSARDPGSTDTQYF.

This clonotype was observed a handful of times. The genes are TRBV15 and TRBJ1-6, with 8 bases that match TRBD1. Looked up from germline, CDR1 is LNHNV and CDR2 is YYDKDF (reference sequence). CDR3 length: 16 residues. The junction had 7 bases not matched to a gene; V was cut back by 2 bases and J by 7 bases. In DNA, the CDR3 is TGTGCCACCAGCAGATCACGGACAGGGCTGAATTCACCCCTCCACTTT. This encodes CATSRSRTGLNSPLHF.

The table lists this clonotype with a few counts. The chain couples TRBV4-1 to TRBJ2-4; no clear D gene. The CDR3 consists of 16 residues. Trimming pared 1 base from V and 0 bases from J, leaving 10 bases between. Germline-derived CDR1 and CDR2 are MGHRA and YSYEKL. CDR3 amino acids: CASSQAGSLAKNIQYF. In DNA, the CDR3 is TGCGCCAGCAGCCAAGCTGGAAGTCTAGCCAAAAACATTCAGTACTTC.

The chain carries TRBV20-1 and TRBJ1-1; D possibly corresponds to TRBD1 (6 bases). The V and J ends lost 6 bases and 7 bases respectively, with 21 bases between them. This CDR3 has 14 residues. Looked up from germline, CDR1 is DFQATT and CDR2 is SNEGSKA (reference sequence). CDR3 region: CSASRQAIDNEAFF. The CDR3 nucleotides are TGCAGTGCATCCCGACAGGCGATAGACAATGAAGCTTTCTTT.

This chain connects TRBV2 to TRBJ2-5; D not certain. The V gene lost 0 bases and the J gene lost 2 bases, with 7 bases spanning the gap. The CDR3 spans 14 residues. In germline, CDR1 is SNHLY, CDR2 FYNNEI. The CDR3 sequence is CASSEAVWQETQYF. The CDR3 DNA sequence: TGTGCCAGCAGTGAAGCTGTGTGGCAAGAGACCCAGTACTTC.